Below are 26 T cell receptor beta chains sequenced from a single sample in a study of T cell responses to AZD1222 COVID-19 vaccine. This table comes from immunoSEQ multiplex PCR, and its TCRdb copy is limited to in-frame clones, with some not included. The sample records approximately 100,000 clones, 92% being singletons. The material was peripheral blood, obtained on day 0 of AZD1222 vaccination. These receptors came from an adult in good health.

The V and J genes are TRBV5-6 and TRBJ2-2; maybe TRBD1 (6 bases). CDR3 length: 17 residues. Germline V gives CDR1 SGHDT, CDR2 YYEEEE. The V end was cut by 2 bases, the J end by 4 bases, with 18 bases between. CDR3 sequence reads: CASSFFPPGAGTGELFF. Here the CDR3 DNA reads TGTGCCAGCAGCTTTTTTCCCCCAGGGGCTGGCACCGGGGAGCTGTTTTTT.

This clone was recorded a few times. The chain is built from TRBV5-6 and TRBJ1-1; 9 bases are a match to TRBD1. The CDR3 contains 16 residues. Trimming at V came to 2 bases and at J to 7 bases, leaving 12 bases not matched to a gene. Germline V gene lookup returns CDR1 SGHDT and CDR2 YYEEEE. CDR3 sequence reads: CASSFPTGTGSFEAFF. The CDR3 nucleotides are TGTGCCAGCAGCTTTCCCACCGGGACAGGGAGTTTTGAAGCTTTCTTT.

The rearrangement links TRBV7-3 to TRBJ2-5; the D is unclear. This CDR3 is 15 amino acids long. Trimming removed 0 bases at V and 5 bases at J, with 13 bases between. Germline V gene data show CDR1 as SGHTA and CDR2 as FQGTGA. CDR3 region: CASSLTANVMETQYF. In nucleotides, the CDR3 is TGTGCCAGCAGCTTAACTGCCAATGTGATGGAGACCCAGTACTTC.

The rearrangement links TRBV2 to TRBJ1-2; a weak D match, TRBD1 (6 bases). The germline V gene has CDR1 SNHLY and CDR2 FYNNEI. This CDR3 comprises 15 residues. The ends were cut back, 0 bases at V and 7 bases at J, with 15 bases in the middle. CDR3 in amino acids: CASSEAIGRGTGYTF. DNA of the CDR3: TGTGCCAGCAGTGAAGCGATCGGGAGGGGGACTGGCTACACCTTC.

The CDR3 coding sequence is TGTGCCTGGAGTCGGTATTTGGGGGACTTCTCAAGCACAGATACGCAGTATTTT. This sequence encodes CAWSRYLGDFSSTDTQYF. This chain uses TRBV30 with TRBJ2-3; D is perhaps TRBD2 (6 bases). Trimming cost V 2 bases and J 0 bases, with 21 bases left between them. Germline loops: CDR1 GTSNPN, CDR2 SVGIG (reference sequence). The CDR3 runs to 18 residues.

The chain couples TRBV24-1 to TRBJ2-1, with TRBD2 as a possible D gene (6 bases). The CDR3 is 16 amino acids. Trimming removed 1 base from V and 5 bases from J, with 14 bases in between. Germline V CDR1 and CDR2: KGHDR, SFDVKD. CDR3 sequence reads: CATSDFGAGWDNEQFF. In DNA, the CDR3 is TGTGCCACCAGTGATTTTGGGGCGGGATGGGACAATGAGCAGTTCTTC.

The chain couples TRBV7-3 to TRBJ1-1; a possible D gene is TRBD1 (6 bases). The CDR3 runs 16 residues. Trimming took off 2 bases at V and 2 bases at J, with 15 bases between the two ends. Germline CDR1 SGHTA, CDR2 FQGTGA. CDR3 residues: CASSLGAGVTNTEAFF. CDR3 coding DNA: TGTGCCAGCAGCTTAGGGGCAGGGGTCACCAACACTGAAGCTTTCTTT.

The chain joins TRBV19 to TRBJ1-3, with TRBD1 identical over 10 bases. Germline CDR1 is LNHDA and CDR2 is SQIVND (reference sequence). Germline trimming cut 3 bases from V and 7 bases from J; bases unmatched to any gene: 6. The CDR3 runs to 15 residues. The CDR3 spells CASSIPGQGSNTIYF. The CDR3 coding sequence is TGTGCCAGTAGTATTCCGGGACAGGGGAGCAACACCATATATTTT.

The chain joins TRBV18 to TRBJ2-3; TRBD2 agrees at 10 bases. V lost 4 bases to trimming and J lost 2 bases; unmatched junction nucleotides: 6. The CDR3 runs 16 residues. Germline-derived CDR1 and CDR2 are KGHSH and LQKENI. The CDR3 coding sequence is TGTGCCAGCTCACTACGGACTAGCGGAAACACAGATACGCAGTATTTT. Protein product: CASSLRTSGNTDTQYF.

The rearrangement joins TRBV15 to TRBJ1-5; no clear D. The CDR3 covers 14 residues. CDR1 LNHNV and CDR2 YYDKDF come from the germline V gene (reference sequence). Between the trimmed V and J ends, which lost 0 bases and 7 bases, there was a span of 10 bases. The CDR3 reads CATSRDQEMQPQHF. The CDR3 coding sequence is TGTGCCACCAGCAGAGATCAGGAAATGCAGCCCCAGCATTTT.

This clone was seen only once. The chain recombines TRBV18 with TRBJ1-1; 8 nucleotides align to TRBD1. Per the germline V gene, CDR1 is KGHSH and CDR2 is LQKENI. V was pared by 4 bases and J by 2 bases, with 9 bases of the junction left unmatched. This CDR3 has 16 residues. The CDR3 region has the DNA TGTGCCAGCTCACGAGGACAGGGAGGGGCCAACACTGAAGCTTTCTTT. Translated: CASSRGQGGANTEAFF.

This clone was seen once. Here the CDR3 reads CASSLEGHGQETQYF. The CDR3 nucleotides are TGTGCCAGCAGCTTAGAGGGACACGGACAAGAGACCCAGTACTTC. The rearrangement uses TRBV11-3 and TRBJ2-5; D might be TRBD1 (6 bases). There are 15 residues in the CDR3. The germline V gene has CDR1 SGHNT and CDR2 YENEEA. The V gene lost 0 bases and the J gene lost 2 bases, with 10 bases spanning the gap.

The chain couples TRBV3-1 (or the pseudogene TRBV3-2) to TRBJ2-3; the D gene is possibly TRBD1 (5 bases). Trimming removed 4 bases from V and 4 bases from J, with 9 bases in between. The CDR3 contains 13 residues. Germline assignment: CDR1 LGHDT and CDR2 YNNKEL (reference sequence). The CDR3 is CASSRQGPDTQYF. For the CDR3, the DNA is TGTGCCAGCAGCCGGCAGGGTCCAGATACGCAGTATTTT.

V is TRBV19 and J is TRBJ2-5; D may match TRBD1 or TRBD2 (5 bases each). The CDR3 sequence is 14 residues long. Deletions cut 10 bases from V and 4 bases from J, with 19 bases between. Germline V CDR1 and CDR2: LNHDA, SQIVND (reference sequence). The CDR3 DNA sequence: TGTGCCACCTCCCCGGTCGGGGCCCCAGAGACCCAGTACTTC. Translated, it gives CATSPVGAPETQYF.

The V call is TRBV29-1, the J call TRBJ1-2; D not resolved. The CDR3 spans 14 residues. Germline V gives CDR1 SQVTM, CDR2 ANQGSEA. The V gene lost 4 bases and the J gene lost 5 bases, with 17 bases spanning the gap. The CDR3 sequence is CSVVTVSQEYGYTF. In nucleotides, the CDR3 is TGCAGCGTTGTGACCGTGTCCCAGGAATATGGCTACACCTTC. The full variable domain, its missing parts supplied by reference TRBV29-1 and TRBJ1-2, is SAVISQKPSRDICQRGTSLTIQCQVDSQVTMMFWYRQQPGQSLTLIATANQGSEATYESGFVIDKFPISRPNLTFSTLTVSNMSPEDSSIYLCSVVTVSQEYGYTFGSGTRLTVV.

V is TRBV28 and J is TRBJ2-7; 9 bases map to TRBD1. V lost 6 bases, J lost 1 base, and 13 bases stayed unmatched. Germline V CDR1 and CDR2: MDHEN, SYDVKM. CDR3 length equals 17 residues. Here the CDR3 reads CASSPDYRGPSSYEQYF. CDR3 in DNA: TGTGCCAGCAGCCCAGACTACAGGGGGCCTTCTTCCTACGAGCAGTACTTC. Full variable domain (missing parts from reference TRBV28 and TRBJ2-7): DVKVTQSSRYLVKRTGEKVFLECVQDMDHENMFWYRQDPGLGLRLIYFSYDVKMKEKGDIPEGYSVSREKKERFSLILESASTNQTSMYLCASSPDYRGPSSYEQYFGPGTRLTVT.

The chain links TRBV19 to TRBJ2-1; D call uncertain. CDR3 size: 12 residues. V was clipped by 5 bases and J by 7 bases, with 9 bases between them. Germline V gene data show CDR1 as LNHDA and CDR2 as SQIVND (reference sequence). In nucleotides, the CDR3 is TGTGCCAGTAGTGCCCCCGGGAATGAGCAGTTCTTC. Protein product: CASSAPGNEQFF.

The chain is built from TRBV7-9 and TRBJ2-1; D remains unclear. The germline V gene encodes CDR1 SEHNR and CDR2 FQNEAQ (reference sequence). The CDR3 runs 13 residues. V was pared by 5 bases and J by 10 bases, with 15 bases between. CDR3 nucleotide sequence: TGTGCCAGCAGCCCCTCCAACGTTGGAGAGCAGTTCTTC. It codes for CASSPSNVGEQFF.

The rearrangement links TRBV2 to TRBJ1-5; a weak D match, TRBD1 (5 bases). The CDR3 extends over 15 amino acids. Trimming cost V 5 bases and J 0 bases, with 11 bases left between them. CDR1 is SNHLY and CDR2 is FYNNEI in the germline V gene. CDR3 DNA: TGTGCCAGCAGTTGGGGCAGCCTTAGCAATCAGCCCCAGCATTTT. Translated: CASSWGSLSNQPQHF.

This sequence joins TRBV4-2 and TRBJ2-1; TRBD2 aligns across 9 bases. The J segment lost 9 bases and the V segment lost 1 base, leaving 7 bases of the junction unmatched. The CDR3 is 15 amino acids. CDR1 LGHNA and CDR2 YNFKEQ come from the germline V gene. The CDR3 region has the DNA TGTGCCAGCAGCCAAGGGGTAGCGGGAGTAGGTGAGCAGTTCTTC. This translates into CASSQGVAGVGEQFF.

The chain has TRBV7-2 and TRBJ2-5; 9 bases fit TRBD2. The CDR3 extends over 16 amino acids. V shed 3 bases and J 5 bases; nucleotides not matched to a gene: 10. The germline gives CDR1 SGHTA, CDR2 FQGNSA. This CDR3 is CASSFVGLAGRETQYF. The CDR3 DNA is TGTGCCAGCAGCTTCGTGGGACTAGCAGGTCGTGAGACCCAGTACTTC.

This rearrangement joins TRBV4-3 to TRBJ2-3; tentatively, D is TRBD2 (6 bases). The V gene lost 0 bases and the J gene lost 6 bases, with 19 bases spanning the gap. The length of the CDR3 is 17 residues. Germline lookup yields CDR1 LGHNA and CDR2 YSLEER. CDR3 DNA sequence: TGCGCCAGCAGCCAAGATCACGGTGGCGGAGGGCGCGATACGCAGTATTTT. Translation: CASSQDHGGGGRDTQYF.

The V and J genes are TRBV18 and TRBJ1-1, with D possibly TRBD1 on 5 matching bases. Germline loops: CDR1 KGHSH, CDR2 LQKENI. Trimming removed 4 bases at V and 2 bases at J, with 8 bases between. The CDR3 length is 13 residues. CDR3 nucleotides: TGTGCCAGCTCACAAGACAGAAACACTGAAGCTTTCTTT. Translated, it gives CASSQDRNTEAFF. Together with reference TRBV18 and TRBJ1-1, the CDR3 gives the full variable domain: NAGVMQNPRHLVRRRGQEARLRCSPMKGHSHVYWYRQLPEEGLKFMVYLQKENIIDESGMPKERFSAEFPKEGPSILRIQQVVRGDSAAYFCASSQDRNTEAFFGQGTRLTVV.

The V call is TRBV27, the J call TRBJ1-1; no reliable D call. Germline-derived CDR1 and CDR2 are MNHEY and SMNVEV (reference sequence). The V and J ends lost 0 bases and 6 bases respectively, with 8 bases between them. The CDR3 covers 13 residues. CDR3 DNA sequence: TGTGCCAGCAGTTTATCTCGGGTCTCTGAAGCTTTCTTT. Translation gives CASSLSRVSEAFF.

The rearrangement uses TRBV19 and TRBJ2-5, with TRBD1 as a possible D gene (5 bases). The CDR3 extends over 11 amino acids. V lost 7 bases, J lost 7 bases, and 10 bases lay in between. Germline-derived CDR1 and CDR2 are LNHDA and SQIVND (reference sequence). As DNA, the CDR3 is TGTGCCAGTACCTTTAGGGGGACCCAGTACTTC. Translated: CASTFRGTQYF.

V gene TRBV3-1 (or the pseudogene TRBV3-2) combines with J gene TRBJ1-3; D gene uncertain. The CDR3 runs to 18 residues. The ends were cut back, 2 bases at V and 0 bases at J, with 17 bases in the middle. From germline, CDR1 is LGHDT and CDR2 YNNKEL (reference sequence). CDR3 loop: CASSQNHPERLSGNTIYF. CDR3 nucleotide sequence: TGTGCCAGCAGCCAAAATCACCCGGAGCGGCTCTCTGGAAACACCATATATTTT.